Each of the 3 T cell receptor beta chains below was sequenced from the same sample in a study of T cell responses to AZD1222 COVID-19 vaccine (dated by TCRdb to the early 2020s). Read against the paper, the sample's time point label means: baseline before first vaccination. The library was made by the immunoSEQ multiplex PCR assay. The immuneACCESS repertoire file appears here via TCRdb, limited to in-frame rearrangements. These files lack a portion of the clones; in checked studies, under half of the deficit traces to unresolved V genes, and the cause of the others is not known. For this sample the table gives 30,000 to 35,000 clones, of which about 89% were detected only once. 35% to 50% of the sample lies in the top ten. The sample here was peripheral blood, taken on day 0 of AZD1222 vaccination. All receptors derive from an adult in good health.

V is TRBV9 and J is TRBJ1-3, with D hard to call. Deletions cut 0 bases from V and 0 bases from J, with 13 bases between. The CDR3 spans 17 residues. Germline CDR1 reads SGDLS; CDR2 reads YYNGEE. The CDR3 here is CASSVGQIGLSGNTIYF. In DNA, the CDR3 is TGTGCCAGCAGCGTAGGTCAGATTGGGCTCTCTGGAAACACCATATATTTT.

The rearrangement links TRBV23-1 to TRBJ1-1, with D perhaps matching TRBD1 (6 bases). TRBV23-1 is marked as an open reading frame, function uncertain. The CDR3 sequence is 15 residues long. The germline V and J ends were trimmed by 8 bases and 1 base, with 17 bases remaining between them. The CDR3 region is CASPGHSQGNTEAFF. For the CDR3, the DNA is TGCGCCAGCCCGGGACATTCTCAAGGGAACACTGAAGCTTTCTTT.

The rearrangement uses TRBV6-6 and TRBJ2-7; D call uncertain. The CDR3 extends over 11 amino acids. Trimming removed 6 bases from V and 6 bases from J, with 9 bases in between. CDR1 is MNHNY, CDR2 SVGAGI, per germline (reference sequence). The CDR3 sequence is CASSPLVEQYF. The CDR3 nucleotides are TGTGCCAGCAGCCCCTTAGTCGAGCAGTACTTC.